This T cell receptor beta chain derives from a study of control samples from healthy donors and cancer patients. TCRdb's copy holds only in-frame clones and misses some; the assay was immunoSEQ multiplex PCR. The table lists about 120,000 clones, around 88% of them singletons. V dropped 5 bases and J dropped 7 bases, with 18 bases sitting between them. Per the germline V gene, CDR1 is SGHTA and CDR2 is FQGTGA. The CDR3 sequence is 15 residues long. This chain joins TRBV7-3 and TRBJ2-1; TRBD1 or TRBD2 may be the D gene (6 bases each). The sequenced sample consisted of blood. This receptor was obtained from a man aged 35 to 55 in good health. The CDR3 loop reads CASSHNRGPLNEQFF. CDR3 coding DNA: TGTGCCAGCAGCCACAATCGGGGGCCATTGAATGAGCAGTTCTTC.